This TCR beta chain was documented in a study of blood T cell repertoires in COVID-19. The CDR3 contains 20 residues. V lost 6 bases, J lost 0 bases, and 27 bases lay in between. Per the germline V gene, CDR1 is MDHEN and CDR2 is SYDVKM. Sequencing was performed with immunoSEQ multiplex PCR; in TCRdb, only in-frame clones are kept and a portion is missing. Here the sample spans fewer than 250,000 clones, roughly 82% being singletons. The TCR originated in a woman between 65 and 79 years old with acute or convalescent COVID-19. Sequences were obtained from peripheral blood. The chain recombines TRBV28 with TRBJ2-1; D is perhaps TRBD1 (9 bases). The DNA for the CDR3 is TGTGCCAGCAGGGGACAGGGACACCGGACTAGCCCGAGCTCCTACAATGAGCAGTTCTTC. Translation gives CASRGQGHRTSPSSYNEQFF.